This TCR beta chain came from a study of blood T cell repertoires in COVID-19. The length of the CDR3 is 14 residues. J lost 8 bases, V lost 1 base, and 5 bases had no gene match. Germline CDR1 LNHDA, CDR2 SQIVND (reference sequence). Method: immunoSEQ multiplex PCR; TCRdb's copy keeps in-frame clones and lacks some. The sample has 300,000 to 400,000 clones, roughly 89% seen once. The J gene is TRBJ2-1, the V gene TRBV19, with 7 bases lining up with TRBD2. The origin of this receptor is a woman in her late teens or twenties who had recovered from COVID-19. Source material: peripheral blood. The CDR3 DNA follows: TGTGCCAGTAGTATAGGGGGGGGAAGGCATGAGCAGTTCTTC. As protein: CASSIGGGRHEQFF. The full variable domain, rest sourced from reference TRBV19 and TRBJ2-1, is DGGITQSPKYLFRKEGQNVTLSCEQNLNHDAMYWYRQDPGQGLRLIYYSQIVNDFQKGDIAEGYSVSREKKESFPLTVTSAQKNPTAFYLCASSIGGGRHEQFFGPGTRLTVL.